These 28 T cell receptor beta chains were all obtained from the same sample, sequenced in a study of T cells in Graves' hyperthyroidism and ophthalmopathy. RNA transcripts gave rise to amplified TCR beta CDR3 regions. During a first-round RT-PCR of the TCR CDR3, the HTBI primer set was used. TCRdb re-called the multiplex PCR reads through MiXCR, storing one row per CDR3 protein. The data hold 650,000 to 750,000 distinct CDR3 sequences, with around 15% observed a single time. The sequencing input was blood. These TCRs come from a woman aged 18-29 years with Graves' hyperthyroidism.

This clonotype has at least ten counts. This chain connects TRBV12-3 or TRBV12-4 to TRBJ2-3, with D perhaps TRBD1 (5 bases). V was cut by 5 bases and J by 5 bases, with 20 bases left in between. The CDR3 is 16 residues long. CDR3 residues: CASSKGIWGLGDTQYF. The DNA for the CDR3 is TGTGCCAGCAGTAAGGGTATATGGGGCCTAGGAGATACGCAGTATTTT.

This clonotype was observed a handful of times. V gene TRBV5-1 combines with J gene TRBJ2-3, with D unclear. This CDR3 has 11 amino acids. V lost 4 bases, J lost 5 bases, and 5 bases lay in between. Germline V CDR1 and CDR2: SGHRS, YFSETQ. The CDR3 is CASSGRDTQYF. The CDR3 region has the DNA TGCGCCAGCAGCGGAAGAGATACGCAGTATTTT.

This clonotype has at least ten counts. The V and J genes are TRBV18 and TRBJ1-5, with D unresolved. V was pared by 3 bases and J by 7 bases, with 16 bases between. Germline loops: CDR1 KGHSH, CDR2 LQKENI. The CDR3 extends over 15 amino acids. The CDR3, as DNA: TGTGCCAGCTCACCGGGTGCAGGTAGGCGGCAGCCCCAGCATTTT. Translated: CASSPGAGRRQPQHF.

Many counts were recorded for this clonotype. The chain is built from TRBV7-9 and TRBJ2-1, with D tentatively TRBD2 (6 bases). The CDR3 is 12 amino acids. The V end was cut by 6 bases, the J end by 8 bases, with 11 bases between. From germline, CDR1 is SEHNR and CDR2 FQNEAQ (reference sequence). CDR3 nucleotide sequence: TGTGCCAGCAGACCCTGGGAGGATGAGCAGTTCTTC. It yields the protein CASRPWEDEQFF.

This clonotype was observed many times. This rearrangement joins TRBV28 to TRBJ2-2; weak D call: TRBD1 (7 bases). The CDR3 contains 13 residues. Germline CDR1 reads MDHEN; CDR2 reads SYDVKM. V lost 10 bases to trimming and J lost 4 bases, with 13 bases between them. The CDR3 coding sequence is TGTGCCACCCGACAGGGAGGCACCGGGGAGCTGTTTTTT. Translated, it gives CATRQGGTGELFF. Complete variable domain (other parts from reference TRBV28 and TRBJ2-2): DVKVTQSSRYLVKRTGEKVFLECVQDMDHENMFWYRQDPGLGLRLIYFSYDVKMKEKGDIPEGYSVSREKKERFSLILESASTNQTSMYLCATRQGGTGELFFGEGSRLTVL.

This clonotype was detected ten times or more. The V and J genes are TRBV20-1 and TRBJ2-3; the D is unclear. The V gene's germline CDR1 is DFQATT and CDR2 SNEGSKA (reference sequence). The V gene lost 0 bases and the J gene lost 4 bases, with 8 bases spanning the gap. The CDR3 extends over 13 amino acids. Here the CDR3 reads CSARDRLPDTQYF. Here the CDR3 DNA reads TGCAGTGCTAGAGATCGGCTACCAGATACGCAGTATTTT.

This clonotype was observed at least ten times. The genes are TRBV15 and TRBJ1-3, with D unclear. This CDR3 is 17 amino acids long. V shed 0 bases and J shed 0 bases, with 12 bases lying between them. CDR1 is LNHNV and CDR2 is YYDKDF in the germline V gene (reference sequence). In nucleotides, the CDR3 is TGTGCCACCAGCAGAGATCAGTCGACATCCTCTGGAAACACCATATATTTT. Encoded protein: CATSRDQSTSSGNTIYF.

The CDR3 region has the DNA TGTGCCAGCAGTGGGACAGGGGGTATCGAGCAGTACTTC. Its translation: CASSGTGGIEQYF. The V call is TRBV6-1, the J call TRBJ2-7; 10 bases are shared with TRBD1. This CDR3 region has 13 residues. In germline, CDR1 is MNHNS, CDR2 SASEGT. After removal of 4 bases from V and 6 bases from J, the junction contained 3 bases not matched to a gene.

This clonotype has only one observation. An end of the junction differs from the germline gene, which may be a read error. The J gene is TRBJ2-1, the V gene TRBV27; 8 bases match TRBD2. This CDR3 comprises 15 residues. Germline loops: CDR1 MNHEY, CDR2 SMNVEV (reference sequence). The CDR3 bases are TGTGCCAGCAGTTACCTAGCGGGCATCGGCAATGAGCAGTCCTTC. The encoded protein is CASSYLAGIGNEQSF.

This clonotype was observed a handful of times. This chain links TRBV6-1 with TRBJ1-2; 7 nucleotides match TRBD1. CDR1 MNHNS and CDR2 SASEGT come from the germline V gene. The CDR3 totals 14 residues. This CDR3 reads CASGDSPSGYGYTF. The CDR3 DNA reads as TGTGCTAGCGGGGACAGTCCTAGCGGCTATGGCTACACCTTC.

The rearrangement joins TRBV12-3 or TRBV12-4 to TRBJ2-1; TRBD2 matches at 13 bases. This CDR3 comprises 17 residues. With 5 bases clipped from V and 0 bases from J, the junction kept 4 bases outside the gene matches. The CDR3 DNA sequence: TGTGCCAGCAGTGGACTAGCGGGAGCAGACTCCTACAATGAGCAGTTCTTC. Translation: CASSGLAGADSYNEQFF.

This chain connects TRBV30 to TRBJ1-4; D ambiguous. Germline assignment: CDR1 GTSNPN and CDR2 SVGIG (reference sequence). This CDR3 region has 13 residues. The V and J ends lost 0 bases and 6 bases respectively, with 8 bases between them. The CDR3: CAWSVIRDEKLFF. CDR3 sequence (DNA): TGTGCCTGGAGTGTGATTCGGGATGAAAAACTGTTTTTT.

This clonotype was seen repeatedly, ten times or more. The chain links TRBV18 to TRBJ2-7; 13 positions match TRBD2. Germline V gives CDR1 KGHSH, CDR2 LQKENI. The ends lost 4 bases at V and 5 bases at J; junction bases unmatched: 2. There are 14 residues in the CDR3. CDR3 nucleotides: TGTGCCAGCTCACGGACTAGCGGGAGAGACGAGCAGTACTTC. It yields the protein CASSRTSGRDEQYF.

The chain combines TRBV19 with TRBJ2-1, with 7 bases matching TRBD1. This CDR3 is 14 amino acids long. Trimming removed 3 bases from V and 5 bases from J; junction bases left unmatched: 4. Germline loops: CDR1 LNHDA, CDR2 SQIVND (reference sequence). CDR3 DNA sequence: TGTGCCAGTAGTATCGGGACAGCGAACAATGAGCAGTTCTTC. It is translated as CASSIGTANNEQFF.

This clonotype was detected once. CDR3 coding DNA: TGTGCCAGCAGCGTGGACAGTGAGCCGGGGGGCTACACCTTC. Its protein is CASSVDSEPGGYTF. The chain is built from TRBV9 and TRBJ1-2; weak D call: TRBD1 (6 bases). CDR3 size: 14 residues. From germline, CDR1 is SGDLS and CDR2 YYNGEE. With 2 bases removed from V and 8 bases from J, the gap between germline ends came to 16 bases.

A word on this clonotype: A read error may be the cause here, since a much bigger clone is one base away. The rearrangement uses TRBV7-9 and TRBJ2-1, with TRBD1 matching 12 bases. CDR3 length: 17 amino acids. Germline assignment: CDR1 SEHNR and CDR2 FQNEAQ (reference sequence). The trim removed 4 bases at V and 10 bases at J, leaving 14 bases unmatched. The CDR3 loop is CASSSLPGQGASSEQFF. The CDR3, as DNA: TGTGCCAGCAGCTCCCTCCCGGGACAGGGGGCGTCGTCCGAGCAGTTCTTC.

This chain connects TRBV6-1 to TRBJ1-1; possible D gene TRBD1, 6 bases. V gave up 6 bases and J gave up 6 bases, with 23 bases separating them. The CDR3 has 16 amino acids. Germline V gene sequence: CDR1 MNHNS, CDR2 SASEGT. The CDR3 protein is CASRLTSQGGPPEAFF. The DNA of the CDR3 is TGTGCCAGCAGGCTCACCTCACAGGGAGGGCCTCCTGAAGCTTTCTTT.

The rearrangement uses TRBV7-8 and TRBJ2-1, with D perhaps matching TRBD1 (6 bases). Trimming cost V 6 bases and J 11 bases, with 17 bases left between them. In germline, CDR1 is SGHVS, CDR2 FQNEAQ. CDR3 length: 13 residues. CDR3 bases: TGTGCCAGCAGTTCCTGGGGGCAACGGAAGCAGTTCTTC. Its translation: CASSSWGQRKQFF.

This clonotype was recorded at least ten times. The V call is TRBV11-2, the J call TRBJ2-5, with D possibly being TRBD2 (6 bases). The V and J ends lost 5 bases and 2 bases respectively, with 9 bases between them. Germline CDR1 reads SGHAT; CDR2 reads FQNNGV. The CDR3 length is 13 residues. For the CDR3, the DNA is TGTGCCAGCAGCCTAGCGTTTCAAGAGACCCAGTACTTC. It codes for CASSLAFQETQYF.

The chain is built from TRBV20-1 and TRBJ2-4, with D perhaps TRBD1 or TRBD2 (5 bases each). The CDR3 has 12 amino acids. The V end was cut by 4 bases, the J end by 9 bases, with 13 bases between. Germline V gives CDR1 DFQATT, CDR2 SNEGSKA (reference sequence). The CDR3 loop reads CSANEGAGIQYF. The CDR3 coding sequence is TGCAGTGCTAACGAAGGGGCGGGCATTCAGTACTTC.

The chain employs TRBV9 and TRBJ2-5, with D unclear. The germline V and J ends were trimmed by 4 bases and 2 bases, with 12 bases remaining between them. CDR1 SGDLS and CDR2 YYNGEE come from the germline V gene. The CDR3 runs 14 residues. The CDR3 bases are TGTGCCAGCAGCCCTCGGGCAGGACAAGAGACCCAGTACTTC. Amino acids: CASSPRAGQETQYF.

The CDR3, as DNA: TGCGCCAGCAGCCAAGTAGGGCGGGCGGTCAATGAGCAGTTCTTC. The encoded protein is CASSQVGRAVNEQFF. J is TRBJ2-1 and V is TRBV4-3; a possible D gene is TRBD2 (5 bases). From germline, CDR1 is LGHNA and CDR2 YSLEER. The CDR3 length is 15 residues. V was shortened by 1 base and J by 6 bases, with 13 bases between the two germline ends.

This clonotype occurred many times. The rearrangement links TRBV7-2 to TRBJ2-7, with D perhaps TRBD2 (6 bases). CDR1 and CDR2 (germline): SGHTA, FQGNSA. The V end was cut by 5 bases, the J end by 2 bases, with 16 bases between. CDR3 size: 15 residues. This chain's CDR3 is CASSALSAGPYEQYF. CDR3 coding DNA: TGTGCCAGCAGCGCCCTCTCGGCGGGACCCTACGAGCAGTACTTC. The complete variable domain, with remaining parts taken from reference TRBV7-2 and TRBJ2-7, reads GAGVSQSPSNKVTEKGKDVELRCDPISGHTALYWYRQSLGQGLEFLIYFQGNSAPDKSGLPSDRFSAERTGGSVSTLTIQRTQQEDSAVYLCASSALSAGPYEQYFGPGTRLTVT.

The sample holds a few counts of this clonotype. The chain joins TRBV6-1 to TRBJ2-5; 11 nucleotides match TRBD1. Germline V CDR1 and CDR2: MNHNS, SASEGT. CDR3 length: 18 residues. V dropped 5 bases and J dropped 2; count of bases not matched to a gene: 13. The CDR3 is CASSTGQGAVLGQETQYF. The CDR3, as DNA: TGTGCCAGCAGTACCGGACAGGGGGCGGTTTTGGGGCAAGAGACCCAGTACTTC.

The rearrangement joins TRBV7-8 to TRBJ2-2; D call uncertain. The germline V and J ends were trimmed by 5 bases and 1 base, with 8 bases remaining between them. The CDR3 runs 14 residues. CDR1 and CDR2 from the germline V gene are SGHVS and FQNEAQ. CDR3 region: CASSMYGNTGELFF. The CDR3 DNA reads as TGTGCCAGCAGCATGTACGGGAACACCGGGGAGCTGTTTTTT.

This clonotype was detected ten times or more. The genes are TRBV27 and TRBJ2-1; 7 nucleotides match TRBD1. From germline, CDR1 is MNHEY and CDR2 SMNVEV (reference sequence). This CDR3 region has 13 residues. V gave up 6 bases and J gave up 6 bases; unmatched junction bases: 5. The CDR3 here is CASSGTVSNEQFF. CDR3 DNA sequence: TGTGCCAGCAGCGGGACAGTCAGCAATGAGCAGTTCTTC.

This clonotype occurred a few times. The chain combines TRBV30 with TRBJ2-5, with 7 bases lining up with TRBD2. Losses at the gene ends were 4 bases for V and 2 bases for J; bases not matched to a gene: 4. The V gene's germline CDR1 is GTSNPN and CDR2 SVGIG (reference sequence). The CDR3 consists of 13 residues. The CDR3 loop reads CAWIGRAQETQYF. CDR3 coding DNA: TGTGCCTGGATTGGGAGGGCGCAAGAGACCCAGTACTTC.

This clonotype was detected only a few times. The rearrangement joins TRBV30 to TRBJ2-7; 13 positions agree with TRBD2. With V trimmed by 4 bases and J by 3 bases, 3 bases remained unmatched. The CDR3 covers 14 residues. From germline, CDR1 is GTSNPN and CDR2 SVGIG (reference sequence). Written as DNA, the CDR3 is TGTGCCTGGACCAGACTAGCGGGAGGCTACGAGCAGTACTTC. This translates into CAWTRLAGGYEQYF.